These 11 T cell receptor beta chains were all obtained from the same sample, sequenced in a study of PD-L1 blockade in urothelial cancer. The time point is: peripheral blood 6 weeks after treatment start. Method: immunoSEQ multiplex PCR; TCRdb's copy keeps in-frame clones and lacks some. The sample carries around 110,000 clones, approximately 90% recorded once. Sequences were derived from PBMCs, sampled around atezolizumab (anti-PD-L1) treatment. The receptors stem from a man in his sixties with urothelial cancer.

As regards this clone: At the DNA level, this CDR3 is encoded by other sequences in the same sample as well. This rearrangement joins TRBV19 to TRBJ1-5; D possibly corresponds to TRBD1 (5 bases). The CDR3 consists of 13 residues. Trimming pared 5 bases from V and 7 bases from J, leaving 12 bases between. Germline assignment: CDR1 LNHDA and CDR2 SQIVND (reference sequence). The CDR3 sequence is CASSAQGEQPQHF. In nucleotides, the CDR3 is TGTGCCAGTAGTGCCCAGGGTGAACAGCCCCAGCATTTT.

This chain uses TRBV11-2 with TRBJ2-1; 10 bases align to TRBD2. Germline values: CDR1 SGHAT, CDR2 FQNNGV. With V trimmed by 8 bases and J by 10 bases, 17 bases remained unmatched. The CDR3 is 16 residues long. CDR3 coding DNA: TGTGCCAGCTTAGCGGGAGGTTGGGGCCCACAATACGAGCAGTTCTTC. This codes for CASLAGGWGPQYEQFF.

In its sample, this clone was seen a few times. The CDR3 nucleotides read TGCGCCAGCAGTGAGCCCCCACCGGGACTACGGGAAGCTTTCTTT. It specifies CASSEPPPGLREAFF. This chain joins TRBV10-2 and TRBJ1-1; maybe TRBD1 (5 bases). CDR1 and CDR2 (germline): WSHSY, SAAADI. The CDR3 has 15 amino acids. V was shortened by 2 bases and J by 8 bases, with 18 bases between the two germline ends.

This chain links TRBV7-3 with TRBJ2-5; D might be TRBD1 (5 bases). Trimming removed 5 bases at V and 5 bases at J, with 12 bases between. CDR3 length: 13 amino acids. CDR1 and CDR2 from the germline V gene are SGHTA and FQGTGA. CDR3: CASSPQGGETQYF. CDR3 DNA sequence: TGTGCCAGCAGCCCTCAGGGCGGCGAGACCCAGTACTTC.

The chain combines TRBV5-6 with TRBJ1-1; TRBD1 matches 10 bases. V lost 1 base to trimming and J lost 6 bases; unmatched junction nucleotides: 3. CDR1 SGHDT and CDR2 YYEEEE come from the germline V gene. The CDR3 length is 14 residues. This CDR3 is CASSLRDRGAEAFF. In DNA form, the CDR3 reads TGTGCCAGCAGCTTGAGGGACAGGGGTGCTGAAGCTTTCTTT. Variable domain in full (rest from reference TRBV5-6 and TRBJ1-1): DAGVTQSPTHLIKTRGQQVTLRCSPKSGHDTVSWYQQALGQGPQFIFQYYEEEERQRGNFPDRFSGHQFPNYSSELNVNALLLGDSALYLCASSLRDRGAEAFFGQGTRLTVV.

The chain has TRBV10-1 and TRBJ2-2; TRBD2 agrees at 9 bases. The V gene's germline CDR1 is WNHNN and CDR2 SYGVQD (reference sequence). This CDR3 spans 17 amino acids. J lost 0 bases, V lost 5 bases, and 7 bases had no gene match. CDR3 protein: CASSTTGTSPNTGELFF. The CDR3 nucleotides are TGCGCCAGCAGTACAACCGGGACTAGCCCGAACACCGGGGAGCTGTTTTTT.

In this sample, this clone turned up once. This sequence joins TRBV5-1 and TRBJ2-1; 7 bases line up with TRBD1. V trimming: 4 bases; J trimming: 8 bases; junction bases outside the gene matches: 9. Germline V gene sequence: CDR1 SGHRS, CDR2 YFSETQ. The CDR3 runs 14 residues. CDR3 loop: CASSLGTVGDEQFF. CDR3 bases: TGCGCCAGCAGCCTAGGGACAGTTGGGGATGAGCAGTTCTTC.

The chain combines TRBV7-9 with TRBJ1-2; a possible D gene is TRBD1 (5 bases). Germline CDR1 and CDR2: SEHNR and FQNEAQ (reference sequence). V was trimmed by 1 base and J by 5 bases, leaving 14 bases between them. This CDR3 contains 15 residues. CDR3 bases: TGTGCCAGCAGCTTAGAGGGGTCGAGGTGGTATGGCTACACCTTC. It is translated as CASSLEGSRWYGYTF.

The chain combines TRBV7-9 with TRBJ1-1; D ambiguous. V was trimmed by 5 bases and J by 1 base, leaving 8 bases between them. The CDR3 runs 13 residues. The germline V gene encodes CDR1 SEHNR and CDR2 FQNEAQ (reference sequence). The CDR3 coding sequence is TGTGCCAGCAGCCTGCGGGGGAACACTGAAGCTTTCTTT. Translated: CASSLRGNTEAFF.

The CDR3 sequence: CASSSPGPETQYF. The CDR3 DNA reads TGTGCCAGCAGTTCCCCTGGGCCAGAGACCCAGTACTTC. The chain carries TRBV6-5 and TRBJ2-5, with D hard to call. There are 13 residues in the CDR3. Looked up from germline, CDR1 is MNHEY and CDR2 is SVGAGI. V dropped 4 bases and J dropped 4 bases, with 10 bases sitting between them.

The chain is built from TRBV28 and TRBJ2-7, with 8 nucleotides matching TRBD1. From germline, CDR1 is MDHEN and CDR2 SYDVKM. The ends lost 8 bases at V and 2 bases at J; junction bases unmatched: 14. The CDR3 consists of 16 residues. The CDR3 region has the DNA TGTGCCAGCGGGGCGCAGGCACAGGGGGGAACCTACGAGCAGTACTTC. It is translated as CASGAQAQGGTYEQYF.